This T cell receptor beta chain was observed in a study of human T cells and chemical hapten exposure. Whole-study context: Upper back patch tests used 0.01% DPC, scored after 6 days.

The time point is: patch test 3, about 24 weeks after DPC sensitization. Described treatment: therapeutic diphenylcyclopropenone sensitization with weekly scalp DPC. This clonotype was seen more than once but under ten times. One entry per CDR3 protein, called by TCRdb with MiXCR from the RACE reads. The sample shows about 120,000 distinct CDR3 sequences, around 11% of them seen only once. Germline CDR1 is SEHNR and CDR2 is FQNEAQ (reference sequence). The CDR3 has 13 residues. V was trimmed by 4 bases and J by 4 bases, leaving 10 bases between them. The rearrangement uses TRBV7-9 and TRBJ1-1; D remains ambiguous. The sequences come from whole blood, collected in connection with sensitization to the hapten diphenylcyclopropenone (DPC). The TCR comes from a woman in her 50s with alopecia areata. Some clones in this sample may be carry-over from other donors' samples. CDR3 sequence reads: CASSSVKGTEAFF. The CDR3 DNA reads TGTGCCAGCAGCTCGGTAAAAGGCACTGAAGCTTTCTTT.